The 17 T cell receptor beta chains below all came from one sample that was sequenced in a study of shared clonotypes between healthy human individuals. TCRdb keeps only in-frame clones here, not all; method: immunoSEQ multiplex PCR. This table holds 1,400,000 or so clones, 98% to 99% found once. The sequenced sample was naive CD4+ T cells sorted from blood. Subset noted: CD45RA+ positively selected. The receptors were gathered from a man aged 25 to 40 in good health.

The genes are TRBV18 and TRBJ2-5; perhaps TRBD1 as D (5 bases). From germline, CDR1 is KGHSH and CDR2 LQKENI. The CDR3 has 15 residues. V was trimmed by 6 bases and J by 7 bases, leaving 21 bases between them. The CDR3 DNA reads as TGTGCCAGCTCTCTCGTGGGGCCCCTTAGTGGGACCCAGTACTTC. This codes for CASSLVGPLSGTQYF. Together with reference TRBV18 and TRBJ2-5, the CDR3 gives the full variable domain: NAGVMQNPRHLVRRRGQEARLRCSPMKGHSHVYWYRQLPEEGLKFMVYLQKENIIDESGMPKERFSAEFPKEGPSILRIQQVVRGDSAAYFCASSLVGPLSGTQYFGPGTRLLVL.

A note on this clone: The identical CDR3 is also encoded by other nucleotide sequences in the sample. The rearrangement uses TRBV15 and TRBJ1-5; no clear D. Trimming took off 5 bases at V and 4 bases at J, with 12 bases between the two ends. There are 14 residues in the CDR3. Germline CDR1 reads LNHNV; CDR2 reads YYDKDF (reference sequence). For the CDR3, the DNA is TGTGCCACCAGCCGGGGAAGGGTGAATCAGCCCCAGCATTTT. Translated: CATSRGRVNQPQHF.

The chain joins TRBV21-1 to TRBJ2-1; the table calls TRBD1, which could not be checked here. TRBV21-1 is shown as a pseudogene. The CDR3 loop spans 14 amino acids. The CDR3 spells CASSKKDRDNEQFF. Here the CDR3 DNA reads TGTGCCAGCAGCAAAAAGGACAGGGATAATGAGCAGTTCTTC.

The chain couples TRBV2 to TRBJ2-1; the D gene could be TRBD1 or TRBD2 (5 bases each). The CDR3 loop spans 23 amino acids. V was trimmed by 4 bases and J by 8 bases, leaving 42 bases between them. Looked up from germline, CDR1 is SNHLY and CDR2 is FYNNEI. Here the CDR3 reads CASSGYFLGREDMIPIRDDEQFF. CDR3 in DNA: TGTGCCAGCAGTGGGTACTTTCTGGGCAGGGAAGATATGATACCTATCCGGGACGATGAGCAGTTCTTC.

The V and J genes are TRBV15 and TRBJ2-7; D might be TRBD1 (5 bases). V lost 0 bases and J lost 5, with 14 bases in between. The CDR3 sequence is 15 residues long. Germline V gene lookup returns CDR1 LNHNV and CDR2 YYDKDF (reference sequence). The CDR3 DNA is TGTGCCACCAGCAGAGATCGGCAGGGTATCGACGAGCAGTACTTC. This gives the protein CATSRDRQGIDEQYF. Combining the CDR3 with reference TRBV15 and TRBJ2-7 gives the whole variable domain DAMVIQNPRYQVTQFGKPVTLSCSQTLNHNVMYWYQQKSSQAPKLLFHYYDKDFNNEADTPDNFQSRRPNTSFCFLDIRSPGLGDTAMYLCATSRDRQGIDEQYFGPGTRLTVT.

J is TRBJ1-2 and V is TRBV7-9; the D gene is possibly TRBD1 (6 bases). V lost 0 bases and J 6 bases, leaving 14 bases between the germline ends. Germline V gene sequence: CDR1 SEHNR, CDR2 FQNEAQ (reference sequence). This CDR3 spans 15 amino acids. The CDR3 spells CASSLAGAGLDGYTF. The CDR3 DNA follows: TGTGCCAGCAGCTTAGCGGGGGCAGGGCTTGATGGCTACACCTTC.

The chain couples TRBV7-2 to TRBJ2-3; 11 nucleotides align to TRBD1. With 3 bases clipped from V and 4 bases from J, the junction kept 3 bases outside the gene matches. This CDR3 contains 15 residues. The germline V gene has CDR1 SGHTA and CDR2 FQGNSA. This chain's CDR3 is CASSLDRGRPDTQYF. In DNA form, the CDR3 reads TGTGCCAGCAGCTTGGACAGGGGGCGCCCAGATACGCAGTATTTT.

The chain combines TRBV11-2 with TRBJ1-2; the D gene is possibly TRBD1 (5 bases). V gave up 0 bases and J gave up 8 bases, with 10 bases separating them. The CDR3 sequence is 13 residues long. The germline V gene encodes CDR1 SGHAT and CDR2 FQNNGV. In DNA form, the CDR3 reads TGTGCCAGCAGCTTAGATCCAGGGTGGGGCTACACCTTC. Protein: CASSLDPGWGYTF.

This chain links TRBV7-9 with TRBJ2-7; TRBD2 might be the D (6 bases). Germline CDR1 SEHNR, CDR2 FQNEAQ (reference sequence). V lost 5 bases to trimming and J lost 0 bases, with 14 bases between them. The CDR3 contains 15 residues. The CDR3 here is CASSPDAGSSYEQYF. CDR3 nucleotide sequence: TGTGCCAGCAGCCCCGACGCCGGGAGCTCCTACGAGCAGTACTTC. Together with reference TRBV7-9 and TRBJ2-7, the CDR3 gives the full variable domain: DTGVSQNPRHKITKRGQNVTFRCDPISEHNRLYWYRQTLGQGPEFLTYFQNEAQLEKSRLLSDRFSAERPKGSFSTLEIQRTEQGDSAMYLCASSPDAGSSYEQYFGPGTRLTVT.

The V call is TRBV5-4, the J call TRBJ2-7; either TRBD1 or TRBD2 may supply D (6 bases each). The CDR3 consists of 16 residues. V was shortened by 0 bases and J by 3 bases, with 16 bases between the two germline ends. CDR1 is SGHNT and CDR2 is YYREEE in the germline V gene (reference sequence). CDR3 sequence reads: CASSLGSRGAGYEQYF. The CDR3 DNA sequence: TGTGCCAGCAGCTTGGGATCTAGGGGGGCGGGCTACGAGCAGTACTTC.

The chain links TRBV28 to TRBJ2-1; 10 bases agree with TRBD2. J lost 11 bases, V lost 6 bases, and 16 bases had no gene match. The germline V gene encodes CDR1 MDHEN and CDR2 SYDVKM. The CDR3 covers 16 residues. As DNA, the CDR3 is TGTGCCAGCAGGTCTAGCGGGAGTGCTGCAATAAGGCAGCAGTTCTTC. Residues: CASRSSGSAAIRQQFF.

The chain combines TRBV27 with TRBJ2-1; D is ambiguous. The length of the CDR3 is 17 residues. Between the trimmed V and J ends, which lost 3 bases and 0 bases, there was a span of 15 bases. Germline CDR1 is MNHEY and CDR2 is SMNVEV (reference sequence). The CDR3 sequence: CASSFLPLRSSYNEQFF. For the CDR3, the DNA is TGTGCCAGCAGTTTTTTACCACTACGGAGCTCCTACAATGAGCAGTTCTTC.

V gene TRBV10-3 combines with J gene TRBJ2-1; TRBD2 matches at 7 bases. V gave up 4 bases and J gave up 7 bases; unmatched junction bases: 7. Germline-derived CDR1 and CDR2 are ENHRY and SYGVKD. There are 14 residues in the CDR3. Here the CDR3 reads CAISGLAEGNEQFF. The CDR3 nucleotides read TGTGCCATCAGTGGGCTAGCGGAGGGGAATGAGCAGTTCTTC.

The J gene is TRBJ2-2, the V gene TRBV11-1; D is unclear. Germline loops: CDR1 SGHAT, CDR2 FQDESV (reference sequence). There are 15 residues in the CDR3. Trimming took 2 bases from V and 4 from J, leaving 11 bases between them. The CDR3 region is CASSLKTLRTGELFF. The CDR3 nucleotides read TGTGCCAGCAGCTTAAAAACCCTTCGCACCGGGGAGCTGTTTTTT.

The rearrangement links TRBV28 to TRBJ2-1; 10 bases are shared with TRBD2. Germline V gene lookup returns CDR1 MDHEN and CDR2 SYDVKM. This CDR3 comprises 14 residues. The V gene end was trimmed by 10 bases and the J gene end by 5 bases; junction bases not matched to a gene: 8. The CDR3 DNA is TGTGCCACCGGCACTAGCGGGATTAACAATGAGCAGTTCTTC. Translated, it gives CATGTSGINNEQFF.

The chain is built from TRBV5-4 and TRBJ2-7, with TRBD2 identical over 10 bases. The CDR3 loop spans 16 amino acids. The germline V gene encodes CDR1 SGHNT and CDR2 YYREEE (reference sequence). V was clipped by 1 base and J by 6 bases; unmatched bases: 10. CDR3 nucleotides: TGTGCCAGCAGCTTGTCCCCCGGGACTAGCGCGTTCGAGCAGTACTTC. It translates to CASSLSPGTSAFEQYF.

The J gene is TRBJ2-7, the V gene TRBV7-9; D not resolved. The CDR3 loop spans 12 amino acids. Germline CDR1 and CDR2: SEHNR and FQNEAQ (reference sequence). The V end was cut by 2 bases, the J end by 6 bases, with 8 bases between. In DNA, the CDR3 is TGTGCCAGCAGCTTATTGAACCTCGAGCAGTACTTC. Translation gives CASSLLNLEQYF.